This TCR beta chain was sequenced in a study of blood T cell repertoires in COVID-19. Method: immunoSEQ multiplex PCR; TCRdb's copy keeps in-frame clones and lacks some. Among more than 250,000 clones listed, 87% were seen once. Trimming shortened V by 2 bases and J by 4 bases, and 6 bases separated the two germline ends. Germline-derived CDR1 and CDR2 are MNHNS and SASEGT. CDR3 length: 13 amino acids. The TCR sequence derives from a woman under 40 who had recovered from COVID-19. The chain uses TRBV6-1 and TRBJ1-5; no firm D call. Material: PBMCs or T cells enriched from blood (not recorded which). The CDR3 nucleotides are TGTGCCAGCAGTGAACGGGAGAATCAGCCCCAGCATTTT. Its translation: CASSERENQPQHF.